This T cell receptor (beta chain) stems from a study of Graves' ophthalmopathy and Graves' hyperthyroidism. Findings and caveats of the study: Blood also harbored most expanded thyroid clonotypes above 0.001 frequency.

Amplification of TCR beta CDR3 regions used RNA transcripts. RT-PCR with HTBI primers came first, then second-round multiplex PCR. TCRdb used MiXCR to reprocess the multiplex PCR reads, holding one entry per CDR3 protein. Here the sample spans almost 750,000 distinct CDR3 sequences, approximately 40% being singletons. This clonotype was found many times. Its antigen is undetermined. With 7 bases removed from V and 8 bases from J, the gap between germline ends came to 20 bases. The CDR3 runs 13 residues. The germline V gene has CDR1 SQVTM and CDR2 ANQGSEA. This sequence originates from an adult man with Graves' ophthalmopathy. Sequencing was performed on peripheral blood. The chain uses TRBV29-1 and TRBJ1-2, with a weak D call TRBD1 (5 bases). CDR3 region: CSAGVGSLEGYTF. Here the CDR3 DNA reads TGCAGCGCGGGGGTTGGGAGCCTTGAAGGCTACACCTTC.